The clone carrying this TCR beta chain was detected many times. Antigen: not known. TCRdb used MiXCR to reprocess the 5' RACE reads, holding one entry per CDR3 protein. The table includes tens of thousands of distinct CDR3 sequences, about 7.8% detected once. With 6 bases clipped from V and 3 bases from J, the junction kept 9 bases outside the gene matches. This CDR3 contains 16 residues. Per germline, CDR1 SNHLY and CDR2 FYNNEI. The sample belongs to a study of T cells after yellow fever vaccination. Study-level points and caveats: Abundant contaminating clonotypes from the bulk population could appear in FACS-sorted repertoires. Clones from primary vaccination mostly reappeared after the booster (approximately 96% CD4, approximately 91% CD8).

The sample was CD8+ T cells sorted from PBMCs, taken 15 days after the yellow fever booster vaccination. The sequence was collected from a man between 25 and 39 years old who received the YFV17D yellow fever vaccine. The chain links TRBV2 to TRBJ2-3, with 10 bases identical to TRBD2. CDR3 in amino acids: CASSVSLAGGTDTQYF. CDR3 DNA sequence: TGTGCCAGCAGCGTGTCCTTAGCGGGAGGAACAGATACGCAGTATTTT. Drawing the rest from reference TRBV2 and TRBJ2-3, the complete variable domain is EPEVTQTPSHQVTQMGQEVILRCVPISNHLYFYWYRQILGQKVEFLVSFYNNEISEKSEIFDDQFSVERPDGSNFTLKIRSTKLEDSAMYFCASSVSLAGGTDTQYFGPGTRLTVL.